The T cell receptor (beta chain) described here comes from a study of OX40 agonist ivuxolimab in advanced cancers. CDR3 length equals 13 residues. V was trimmed by 0 bases and J by 0 bases, leaving 1 base between them. CDR1 and CDR2 (germline): SGHTS, YDEGEE. Here immunoSEQ multiplex PCR was the method, and the copy in TCRdb shows in-frame clones only, minus some. Of tens of thousands of clones detected, about 93% appear once; the ten largest clones hold 14%. The genes are TRBV5-8 and TRBJ1-5; D gene ambiguous. This receptor was taken from an adult with an advanced solid tumor such as melanoma, head and neck, liver or kidney cancer. Sequenced here: CD4+ or CD8+ T cells sorted from blood, sampled in a trial of the OX40 agonist ivuxolimab. The CDR3: CASSLGSNQPQHF. The CDR3 DNA sequence: TGTGCCAGCAGCTTGGGTAGCAATCAGCCCCAGCATTTT.